The 9 T cell receptor beta chains below come from one sample, sequenced in a study of regulatory T cells in long-lasting Graves disease. Sample time point: newly diagnosed GD, antithyroid drugs for less than 3 months. Construction of the TCR library relied on RNA isolated from PBMCs. Through Arm-PCR of CDR3 regions and iRepertoire HTBI primers, TCR beta libraries were built. TCRdb ran MiXCR on the multiplex PCR reads and lists one entry per CDR3 protein. The data contain more than 400,000 distinct CDR3 sequences, about a sixth of them singletons. The sample was also reused in another study, on T cells in Graves' hyperthyroidism and ophthalmopathy.

The starting material was peripheral blood mononuclear cells (PBMCs), obtained at new diagnosis, from a patient treated with antithyroid drugs. The source of these receptors is a woman in her twenties or thirties with Graves disease.

At least ten counts were recorded for this clonotype. The chain carries TRBV29-1 and TRBJ2-5; D not resolved. Trimming left V 2 bases short and J 5 bases short, with 18 bases between. Germline CDR1 SQVTM, CDR2 ANQGSEA. The CDR3 spans 15 residues. The CDR3: CSVEYLTEEWETQYF. Here the CDR3 DNA reads TGCAGCGTTGAATATTTGACCGAAGAGTGGGAGACCCAGTACTTC.

This clonotype was seen only a few times. The J gene is TRBJ2-1, the V gene TRBV19; D might be TRBD2 (5 bases). This CDR3 comprises 12 residues. V was trimmed by 2 bases and J by 8 bases, leaving 7 bases between them. CDR1 and CDR2 from the germline V gene are LNHDA and SQIVND (reference sequence). The CDR3 bases are TGTGCCAGTAGTATACAGAGGGATGAGCAGTTCTTC. As protein: CASSIQRDEQFF.

This clonotype was seen a few times. This chain connects TRBV19 to TRBJ1-5; 9 bases are shared with TRBD1. Germline CDR1 LNHDA, CDR2 SQIVND (reference sequence). The CDR3 consists of 14 residues. Trimming took 7 bases from V and 7 from J; bases not matched to a gene: 8. In nucleotides, the CDR3 is TGTGCCAGTATAAAGGGACAGGGTGGGCAGCCCCAGCATTTT. Translation gives CASIKGQGGQPQHF.

This clonotype was found many times. The rearrangement joins TRBV10-3 to TRBJ1-2; 8 positions agree with TRBD1. The trim removed 0 bases at V and 4 bases at J, leaving 7 bases unmatched. CDR1 and CDR2 from the germline V gene are ENHRY and SYGVKD. CDR3 length: 16 amino acids. The CDR3 loop is CAISESSQGAPYGYTF. The DNA of the CDR3 is TGTGCCATCAGTGAGTCGAGTCAGGGGGCCCCCTATGGCTACACCTTC.

Many counts were recorded for this clonotype. The CDR3 loop reads CASSLQVGDRGGYTF. Written as DNA, the CDR3 is TGTGCCAGCAGCCTTCAGGTCGGGGACAGAGGGGGCTACACCTTC. The V and J genes are TRBV7-9 and TRBJ1-2; 7 nucleotides line up with TRBD1. Germline V lookup: CDR1 SEHNR, CDR2 FQNEAQ (reference sequence). There are 15 residues in the CDR3. V dropped 5 bases and J dropped 8; count of bases not matched to a gene: 14.

This clonotype has a count of ten or more. As DNA, the CDR3 is TGTGCCAGCAGCCACAGGATGGCTAACTATGGCTACACCTTC. The encoded protein is CASSHRMANYGYTF. The V and J genes are TRBV7-2 and TRBJ1-2; D possibly corresponds to TRBD1 (5 bases). This CDR3 spans 14 amino acids. Germline CDR1 reads SGHTA; CDR2 reads FQGNSA. The V and J ends lost 5 bases and 0 bases respectively, with 10 bases between them. Based on the CDR3 plus reference TRBV7-2 and TRBJ1-2, the full variable domain is GAGVSQSPSNKVTEKGKDVELRCDPISGHTALYWYRQSLGQGLEFLIYFQGNSAPDKSGLPSDRFSAERTGGSVSTLTIQRTQQEDSAVYLCASSHRMANYGYTFGSGTRLTVV.

This clonotype was detected ten times or more. The chain couples TRBV30 to TRBJ1-5; no firm D call. V was trimmed by 3 bases and J by 7 bases, leaving 13 bases between them. Germline V CDR1 and CDR2: GTSNPN, SVGIG (reference sequence). This CDR3 is 13 amino acids long. The CDR3 loop reads CAWRAPGSQPQHF. As DNA, the CDR3 is TGTGCCTGGAGGGCCCCGGGGAGCCAGCCCCAGCATTTT.

This clonotype has a handful of counts. The chain carries TRBV3-1 and TRBJ2-5, with D possibly TRBD2 on 6 matching bases. The germline V and J ends were trimmed by 7 bases and 2 bases, with 14 bases remaining between them. CDR1 LGHDT and CDR2 YNNKEL come from the germline V gene (reference sequence). The CDR3 is 14 residues long. The CDR3 region is CASTSWGEQETQYF. For the CDR3, the DNA is TGTGCCAGCACCTCATGGGGGGAACAAGAGACCCAGTACTTC.

This chain uses TRBV29-1 with TRBJ2-7, with no clear D. Germline V gives CDR1 SQVTM, CDR2 ANQGSEA. This CDR3 comprises 15 residues. Trimming shortened V by 4 bases and J by 3 bases, and 19 bases separated the two germline ends. The CDR3: CSVVALGRQYYEQYF. In DNA, the CDR3 is TGCAGCGTTGTGGCTCTTGGTCGGCAGTACTACGAGCAGTACTTC.